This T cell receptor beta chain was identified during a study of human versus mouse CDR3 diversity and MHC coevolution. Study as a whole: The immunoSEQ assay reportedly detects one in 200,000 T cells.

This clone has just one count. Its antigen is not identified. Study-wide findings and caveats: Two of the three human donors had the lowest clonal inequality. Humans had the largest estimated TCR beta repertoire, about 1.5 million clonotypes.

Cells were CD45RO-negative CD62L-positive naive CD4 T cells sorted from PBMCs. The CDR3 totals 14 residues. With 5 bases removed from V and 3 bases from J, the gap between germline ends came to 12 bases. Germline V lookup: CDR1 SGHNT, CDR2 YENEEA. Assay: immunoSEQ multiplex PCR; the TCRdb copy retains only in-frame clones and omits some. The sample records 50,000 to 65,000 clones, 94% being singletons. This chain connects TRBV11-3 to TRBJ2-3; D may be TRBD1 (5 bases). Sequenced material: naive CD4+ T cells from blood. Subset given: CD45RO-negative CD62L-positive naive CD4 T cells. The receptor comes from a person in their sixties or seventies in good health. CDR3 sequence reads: CASSPRVGTDTQYF. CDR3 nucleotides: TGTGCCAGCAGCCCCAGGGTGGGGACAGATACGCAGTATTTT. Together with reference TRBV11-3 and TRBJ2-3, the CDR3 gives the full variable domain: EAGVVQSPRYKIIEKKQPVAFWCNPISGHNTLYWYLQNLGQGPELLIRYENEEAVDDSQLPKDRFSAERLKGVDSTLKIQPAELGDSAVYLCASSPRVGTDTQYFGPGTRLTVL.